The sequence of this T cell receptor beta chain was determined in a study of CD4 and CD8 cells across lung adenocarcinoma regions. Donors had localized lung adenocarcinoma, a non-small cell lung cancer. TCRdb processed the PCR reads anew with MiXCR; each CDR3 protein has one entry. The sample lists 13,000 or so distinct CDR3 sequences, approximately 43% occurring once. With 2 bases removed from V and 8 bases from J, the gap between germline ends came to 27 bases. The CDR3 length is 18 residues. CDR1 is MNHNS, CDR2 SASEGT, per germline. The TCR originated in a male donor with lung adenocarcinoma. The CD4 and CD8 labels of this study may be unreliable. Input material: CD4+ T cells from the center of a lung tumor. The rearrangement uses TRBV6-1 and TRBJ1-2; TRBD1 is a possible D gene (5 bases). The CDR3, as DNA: TGTGCCAGCAGTGAAATGGGGGGGAGGGGAAGGAGTACGGGCGGCTACACCTTC. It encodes CASSEMGGRGRSTGGYTF.